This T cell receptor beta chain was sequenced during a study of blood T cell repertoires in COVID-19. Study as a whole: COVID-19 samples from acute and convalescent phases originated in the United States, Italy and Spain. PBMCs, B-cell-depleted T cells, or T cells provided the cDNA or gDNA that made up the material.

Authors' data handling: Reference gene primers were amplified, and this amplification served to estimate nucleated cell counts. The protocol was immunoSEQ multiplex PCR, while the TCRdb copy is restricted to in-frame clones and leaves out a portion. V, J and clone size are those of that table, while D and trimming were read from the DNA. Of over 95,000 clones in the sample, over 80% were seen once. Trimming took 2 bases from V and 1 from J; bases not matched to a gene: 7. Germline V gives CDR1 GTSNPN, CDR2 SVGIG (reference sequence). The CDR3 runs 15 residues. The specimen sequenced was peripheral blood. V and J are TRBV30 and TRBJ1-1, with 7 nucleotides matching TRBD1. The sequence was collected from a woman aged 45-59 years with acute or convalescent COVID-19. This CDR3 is CAWSPPTGRNTEAFF. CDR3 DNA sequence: TGTGCCTGGAGTCCACCGACAGGGCGGAACACTGAAGCTTTCTTT.